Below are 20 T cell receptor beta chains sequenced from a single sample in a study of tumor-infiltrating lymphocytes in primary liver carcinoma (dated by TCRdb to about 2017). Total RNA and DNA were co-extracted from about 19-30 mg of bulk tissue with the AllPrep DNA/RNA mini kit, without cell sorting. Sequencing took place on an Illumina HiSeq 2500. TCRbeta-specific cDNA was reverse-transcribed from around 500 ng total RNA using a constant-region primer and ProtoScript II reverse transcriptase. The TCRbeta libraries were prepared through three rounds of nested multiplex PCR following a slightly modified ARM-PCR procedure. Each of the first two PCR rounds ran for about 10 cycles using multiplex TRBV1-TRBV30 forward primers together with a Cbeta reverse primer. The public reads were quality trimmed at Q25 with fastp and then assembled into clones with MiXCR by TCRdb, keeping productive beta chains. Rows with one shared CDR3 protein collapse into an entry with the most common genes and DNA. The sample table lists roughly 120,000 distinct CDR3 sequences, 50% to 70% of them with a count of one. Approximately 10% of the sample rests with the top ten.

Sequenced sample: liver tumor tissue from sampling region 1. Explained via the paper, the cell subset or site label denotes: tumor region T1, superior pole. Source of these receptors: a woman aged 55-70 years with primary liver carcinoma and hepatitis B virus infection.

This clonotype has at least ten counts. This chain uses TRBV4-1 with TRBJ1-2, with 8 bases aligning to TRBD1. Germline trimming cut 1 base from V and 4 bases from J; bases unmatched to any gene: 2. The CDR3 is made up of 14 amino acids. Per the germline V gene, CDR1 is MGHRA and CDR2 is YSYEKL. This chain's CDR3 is CASSQVGQGYGYTF. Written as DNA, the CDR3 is TGCGCCAGCAGCCAAGTAGGACAGGGCTATGGCTACACCTTC.

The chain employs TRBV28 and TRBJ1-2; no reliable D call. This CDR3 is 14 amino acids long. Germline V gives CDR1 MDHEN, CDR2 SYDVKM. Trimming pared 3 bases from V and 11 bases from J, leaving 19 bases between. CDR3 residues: CASSFGSAAWGYTF. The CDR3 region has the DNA TGTGCCAGCAGTTTTGGGAGCGCTGCGTGGGGTTACACCTTC.

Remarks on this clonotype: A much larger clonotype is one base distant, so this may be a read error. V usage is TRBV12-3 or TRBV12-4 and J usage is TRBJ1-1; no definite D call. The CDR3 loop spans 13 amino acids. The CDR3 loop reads CARSLGWNTEAFF. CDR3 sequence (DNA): TGTGCCAGAAGTTTAGGATGGAACACTGAAGCTTTCTTT.

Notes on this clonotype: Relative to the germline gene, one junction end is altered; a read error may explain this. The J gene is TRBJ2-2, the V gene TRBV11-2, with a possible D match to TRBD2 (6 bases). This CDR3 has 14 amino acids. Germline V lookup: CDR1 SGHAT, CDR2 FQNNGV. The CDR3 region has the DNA TGTGCCAGCAACACAACAGTGTGCACCGGGGGGCTGTTTTTT. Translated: CASNTTVCTGGLFF.

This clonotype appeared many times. The CDR3 loop reads CSVTGRTTEAFF. The CDR3, as DNA: TGCAGCGTCACCGGAAGGACCACTGAAGCTTTCTTT. The chain carries TRBV29-1 and TRBJ1-1, with D uncertain. The CDR3 spans 12 residues. V was cut by 6 bases and J by 4 bases, with 12 bases left in between. CDR1 and CDR2 (germline): SQVTM, ANQGSEA.

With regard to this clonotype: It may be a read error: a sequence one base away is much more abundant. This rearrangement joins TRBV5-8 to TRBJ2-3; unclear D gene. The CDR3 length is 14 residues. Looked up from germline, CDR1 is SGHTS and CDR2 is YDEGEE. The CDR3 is CANSLPFRTDTQYF. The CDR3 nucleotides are TGTGCCAACAGCTTGCCATTTCGAACAGATACGCAGTATTTT. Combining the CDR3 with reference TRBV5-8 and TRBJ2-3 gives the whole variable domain EAGVTQSPTHLIKTRGQQATLRCSPISGHTSVYWYQQALGLGLQFLLWYDEGEERNRGNFPPRFSGRQFPNYSSELNVNALELEDSALYLCANSLPFRTDTQYFGPGTRLTVL.

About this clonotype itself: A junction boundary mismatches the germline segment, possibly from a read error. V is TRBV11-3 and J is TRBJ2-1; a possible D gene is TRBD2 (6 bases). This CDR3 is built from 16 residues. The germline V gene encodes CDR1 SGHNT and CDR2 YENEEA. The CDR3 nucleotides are TGTGCCAGCAGCCTGATAGCGGCCCTTTCCTATAATGAGCAGTTCTTC. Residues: CASSLIAALSYNEQFF.

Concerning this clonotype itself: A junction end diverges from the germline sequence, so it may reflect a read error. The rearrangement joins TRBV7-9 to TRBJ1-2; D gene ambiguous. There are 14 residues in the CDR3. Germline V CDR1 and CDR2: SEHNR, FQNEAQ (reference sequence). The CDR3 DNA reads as TGTGCCAGTAGCTTAGAGCCGCCGGGGTATGGCTACACCTTC. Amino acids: CASSLEPPGYGYTF.

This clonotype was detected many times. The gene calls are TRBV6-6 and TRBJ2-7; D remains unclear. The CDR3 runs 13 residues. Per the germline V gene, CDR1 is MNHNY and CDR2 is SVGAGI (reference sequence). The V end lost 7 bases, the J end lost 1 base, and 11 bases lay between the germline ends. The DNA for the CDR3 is TGTGCCAGCATCCCGAATCCTTCCTACGAGCAGTACTTC. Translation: CASIPNPSYEQYF.

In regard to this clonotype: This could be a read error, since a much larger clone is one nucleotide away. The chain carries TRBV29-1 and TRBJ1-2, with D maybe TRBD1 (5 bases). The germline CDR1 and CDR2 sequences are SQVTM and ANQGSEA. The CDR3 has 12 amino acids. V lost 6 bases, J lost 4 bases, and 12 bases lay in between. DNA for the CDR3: TGCAGCGTCTCGGGGGGAGGCTATGGCTACACCTTC. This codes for CSVSGGGYGYTF.

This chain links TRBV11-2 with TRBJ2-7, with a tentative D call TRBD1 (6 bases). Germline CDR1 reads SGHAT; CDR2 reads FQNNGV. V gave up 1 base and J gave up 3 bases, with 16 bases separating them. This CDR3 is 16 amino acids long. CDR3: CASSLGSGASCYEQYF. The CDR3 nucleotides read TGTGCCAGCAGCTTAGGATCAGGGGCTAGCTGCTACGAGCAGTACTTC.

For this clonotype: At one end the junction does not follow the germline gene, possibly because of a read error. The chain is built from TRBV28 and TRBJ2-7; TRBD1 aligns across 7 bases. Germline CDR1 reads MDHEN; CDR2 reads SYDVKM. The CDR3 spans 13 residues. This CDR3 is CASSLRGPYERYF. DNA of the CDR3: TGTGCCAGCAGTTTGAGGGGGCCCTACGAGCGGTACTTC. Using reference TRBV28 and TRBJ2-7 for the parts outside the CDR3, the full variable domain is DVKVTQSSRYLVKRTGEKVFLECVQDMDHENMFWYRQDPGLGLRLIYFSYDVKMKEKGDIPEGYSVSREKKERFSLILESASTNQTSMYLCASSLRGPYERYFGPGTRLTVT.

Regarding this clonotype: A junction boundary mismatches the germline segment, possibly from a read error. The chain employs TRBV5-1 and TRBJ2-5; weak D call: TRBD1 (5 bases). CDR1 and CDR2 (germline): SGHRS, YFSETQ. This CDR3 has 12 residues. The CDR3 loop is CAISTPRGTQYF. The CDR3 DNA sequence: TGCGCCATCAGCACCCCTAGGGGGACCCAGTACTTC.

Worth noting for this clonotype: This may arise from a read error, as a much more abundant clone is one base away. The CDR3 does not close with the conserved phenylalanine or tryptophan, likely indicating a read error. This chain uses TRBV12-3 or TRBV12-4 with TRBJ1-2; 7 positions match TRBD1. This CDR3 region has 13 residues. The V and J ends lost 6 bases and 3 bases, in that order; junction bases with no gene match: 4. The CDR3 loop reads CASSLDRDYGYTL. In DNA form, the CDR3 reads TGTGCCAGCAGCCTCGACAGGGACTATGGCTACACCCTC.

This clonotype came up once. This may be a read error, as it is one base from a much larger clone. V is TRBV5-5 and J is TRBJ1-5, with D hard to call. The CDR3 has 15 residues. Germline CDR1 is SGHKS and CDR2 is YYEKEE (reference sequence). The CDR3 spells CASNLRQDSNQPQHF. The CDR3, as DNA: TGTGCCAGCAACTTGAGGCAGGATAGCAATCAGCCCCAGCATTTT. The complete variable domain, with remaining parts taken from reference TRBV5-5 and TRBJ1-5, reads DAGVTQSPTHLIKTRGQQVTLRCSPISGHKSVSWYQQVLGQGPQFIFQYYEKEERGRGNFPDRFSARQFPNYSSELNVNALLLGDSALYLCASNLRQDSNQPQHFGDGTRLSIL.

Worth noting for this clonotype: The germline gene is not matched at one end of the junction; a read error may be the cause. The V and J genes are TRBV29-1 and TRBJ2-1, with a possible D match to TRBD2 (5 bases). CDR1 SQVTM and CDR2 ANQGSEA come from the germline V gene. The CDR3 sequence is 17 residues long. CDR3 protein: CRIEEAGHFYDYNEQFF. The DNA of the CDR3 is TGCAGAATTGAAGAAGCTGGGCACTTCTACGACTACAATGAGCAATTCTTC.

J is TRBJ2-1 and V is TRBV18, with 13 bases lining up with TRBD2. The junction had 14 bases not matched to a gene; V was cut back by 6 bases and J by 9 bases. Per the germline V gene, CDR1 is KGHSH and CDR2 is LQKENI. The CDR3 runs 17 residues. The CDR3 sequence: CASSPVETSGRIGEQFF. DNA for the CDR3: TGTGCCAGCTCCCCAGTGGAGACTAGCGGGAGGATAGGTGAGCAGTTCTTC.

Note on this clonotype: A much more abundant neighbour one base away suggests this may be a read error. The CDR3: CSARGQGAWGNERFF. CDR3 nucleotide sequence: TGCAGCGCTCGAGGACAGGGGGCTTGGGGCAATGAGCGGTTCTTC. V usage is TRBV29-1 and J usage is TRBJ2-1, with 11 bases matching TRBD1. The germline V gene encodes CDR1 SQVTM and CDR2 ANQGSEA. There are 15 residues in the CDR3.

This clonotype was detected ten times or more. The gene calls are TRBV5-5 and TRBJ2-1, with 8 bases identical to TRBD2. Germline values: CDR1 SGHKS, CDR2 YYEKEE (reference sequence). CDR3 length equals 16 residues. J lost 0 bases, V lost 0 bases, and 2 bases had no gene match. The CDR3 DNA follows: TGTGCCAGCAGCTTGGAGCGGGAGTACTCCTACAATGAGCAGTTCTTC. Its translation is CASSLEREYSYNEQFF.

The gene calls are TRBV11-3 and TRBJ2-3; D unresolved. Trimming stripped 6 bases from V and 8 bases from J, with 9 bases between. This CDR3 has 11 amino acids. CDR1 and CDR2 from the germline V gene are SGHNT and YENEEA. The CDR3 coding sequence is TGTGCCAGCAGGGGCAGAGTTACGCAGTATTTT. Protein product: CASRGRVTQYF.